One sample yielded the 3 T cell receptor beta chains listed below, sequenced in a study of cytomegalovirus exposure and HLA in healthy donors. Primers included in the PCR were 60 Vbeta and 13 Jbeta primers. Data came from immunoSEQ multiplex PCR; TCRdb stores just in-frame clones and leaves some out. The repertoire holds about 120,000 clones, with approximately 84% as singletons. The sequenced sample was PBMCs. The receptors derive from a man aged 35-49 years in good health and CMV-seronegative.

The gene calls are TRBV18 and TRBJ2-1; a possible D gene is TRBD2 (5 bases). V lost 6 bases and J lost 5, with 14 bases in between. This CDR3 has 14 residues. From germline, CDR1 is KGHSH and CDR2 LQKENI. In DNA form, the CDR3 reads TGTGCCAGCTCGCGCTCTAACGGGGACAATGAGCAGTTCTTC. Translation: CASSRSNGDNEQFF.

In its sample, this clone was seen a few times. CDR3 loop: CASIPGTYGAGELFF. The CDR3, as DNA: TGTGCCAGCATCCCAGGGACTTACGGTGCCGGGGAGCTGTTTTTT. The chain employs TRBV28 and TRBJ2-2, with D possibly matching TRBD2 (6 bases). This CDR3 comprises 15 residues. Germline V lookup: CDR1 MDHEN, CDR2 SYDVKM. The V end lost 7 bases, the J end lost 6 bases, and 18 bases lay between the germline ends.

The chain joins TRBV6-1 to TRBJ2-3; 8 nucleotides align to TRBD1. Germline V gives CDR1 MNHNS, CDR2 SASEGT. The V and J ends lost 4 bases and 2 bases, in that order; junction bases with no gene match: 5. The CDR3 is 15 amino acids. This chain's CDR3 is CASSGRTGPTDTQYF. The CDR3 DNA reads TGTGCCAGCAGTGGTCGGACAGGGCCCACAGATACGCAGTATTTT.